This entry describes one TCR beta chain. There is no known antigen for this receptor. No much larger clone is present one base from it, and per-base qualities are unavailable. As encoded in the germline V gene, CDR1 is MNHEY while CDR2 is SVGAGI. The V end loses 6 bases and the J end loses 7 bases, and a stretch of 16 bases separates them. From cysteine to phenylalanine, the CDR3 is 13 amino acids long. CDR3 DNA only is kept here, 39 bases in frame from base 1. Library generation was performed with the immunoSEQ multiplex PCR assay. T cell repertoires were profiled with deep sequencing of rearranged TCR beta loci together with multiparametric flow cytometry. The immuneACCESS repertoire file appears here via TCRdb, limited to in-frame rearrangements. These files lack a portion of the clones; in checked studies, under half of the deficit traces to unresolved V genes, and the cause of the others is not known. The sample table lists approximately 91,000 clones, around 88% of them with a count of one. 1.3% to 1.5% of the sample is taken by the ten largest.

The data were obtained in a study of lymphopenia after photon versus proton radiotherapy (dated by TCRdb to the late 2010s). With regard to the full study: In patients with gastrointestinal tumors who developed high-grade lymphopenia, the study compared the immunological effects of photon radiation therapy with those of proton radiation therapy. The goal of the study was to describe how the two radiation modalities differ in their effects on the immune system. The cohort comprised about 22 patients with gastrointestinal tumors who received either photon or proton therapy and then developed lymphopenia. Study-wide conclusions, independent of this receptor: Among patients across the cohort who died, overall survival time showed an inverse correlation with a larger post-nadir drop in TCR diversity. Once the lymphocyte count had reached its nadir, the repertoires of photon-treated patients showed oligoclonal expansion, particularly of CD8+ Temra cells, and this expansion drove the decline in diversity. Proton-treated patients stayed relatively stable during treatment, while photon-treated patients lost naive T cells and TCR diversity and gained effector/memory populations. The survival association was assessed only in patients who died, and the authors presented better survival with proton therapy as a possibility rather than a demonstrated result.

The receptor was derived from a man aged 55 to 70 with pancreatic cancer. The source material was peripheral blood, sampled from a patient treated with proton-based radiotherapy. This chain is built from TRBV6-5 and TRBJ2-7; the D gene is possibly TRBD2, with 6 bases matching. CDR3 region: CASRLDPTREQYF. DNA sequence: TGTGCCAGCAGACTAGACCCGACTAGAGAGCAGTACTTC.